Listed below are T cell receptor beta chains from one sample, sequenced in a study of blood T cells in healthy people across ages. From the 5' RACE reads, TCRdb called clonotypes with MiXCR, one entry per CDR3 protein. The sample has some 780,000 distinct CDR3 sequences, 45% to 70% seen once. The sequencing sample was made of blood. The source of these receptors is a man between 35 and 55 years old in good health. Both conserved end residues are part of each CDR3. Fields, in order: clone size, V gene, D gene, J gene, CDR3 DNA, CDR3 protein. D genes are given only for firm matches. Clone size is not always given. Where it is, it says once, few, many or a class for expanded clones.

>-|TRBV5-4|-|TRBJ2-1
TGTGCCAGCAGCTTCCCGACAGGTTCCTACAATGAGCAGTTCTTC
CASSFPTGSYNEQFF
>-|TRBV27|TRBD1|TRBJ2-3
TGTGCCAGCCGCTCATGGACAGGGGGCCTCGATACGCAGTATTTT
CASRSWTGGLDTQYF
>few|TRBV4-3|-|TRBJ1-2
TGCGCCAGCAGCGAACGGGAGGGCGGACCCTCGGGGGGCTACACCTTC
CASSEREGGPSGGYTF
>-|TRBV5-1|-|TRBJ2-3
TGCGCCAGCAGCCGCGGGGCAGGGGACACAGATACGCAGTATTTT
CASSRGAGDTDTQYF
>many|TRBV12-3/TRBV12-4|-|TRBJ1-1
TGTGCCAGCAGTTTGCGGACACCGAACACTGAAGCTTTCTTT
CASSLRTPNTEAFF
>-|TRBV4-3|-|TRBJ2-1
TGCGCCAGCAGCCAAGAAGGAAATGGTCGCGGGTACAATGAGCAGTTCTTC
CASSQEGNGRGYNEQFF
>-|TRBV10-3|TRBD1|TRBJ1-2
TGTGCCACCGGACAGGATTTAGCTTATGGCTACACCTTC
CATGQDLAYGYTF
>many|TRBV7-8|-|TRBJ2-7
TGTGCCAGCAGCTTAGTCGTAGGAGACAGTTACGAGCAGTACTTC
CASSLVVGDSYEQYF
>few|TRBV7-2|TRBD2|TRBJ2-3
TGTGCCAGCAGCCCCAACGGCGGGGGAACAGATACGCAGTATTTT
CASSPNGGGTDTQYF
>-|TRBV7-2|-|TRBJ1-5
TGTGTCAGCAGCTTTTCTCCGGGAGGGGAGCCCCAGCATTTT
CVSSFSPGGEPQHF
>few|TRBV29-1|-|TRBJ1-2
TGCAGCGTTGAGGGATCCTATGGCTACACCTTC
CSVEGSYGYTF
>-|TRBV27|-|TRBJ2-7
TGTGCCAGCAGAACAGGGAGAGCACACCCCTTCTACGAGCAGTACTTC
CASRTGRAHPFYEQYF
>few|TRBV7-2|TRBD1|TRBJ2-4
TGTGCCAGCAGCATAGGACAGGGCGCAATTTTGGCCAAAAACATTCAGTACTTC
CASSIGQGAILAKNIQYF
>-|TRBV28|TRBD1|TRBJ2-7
TGTGCCAGCATGGGACAGAGCCTCTCCTACGAGCAGTACTTC
CASMGQSLSYEQYF
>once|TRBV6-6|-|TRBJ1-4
TGTGCCAGCAACACAGAGTATTGGGAAAAACTGTTTTTT
CASNTEYWEKLFF
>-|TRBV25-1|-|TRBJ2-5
TGTGCCAGCAGTGAAACCCGGGACTACCAAGAGACCCAGTACTTC
CASSETRDYQETQYF
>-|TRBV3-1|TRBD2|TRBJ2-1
TGTGCCAGCAGCCAAGATGAGGCGGGAGAATATGATGAGCAGTTCTTC
CASSQDEAGEYDEQFF
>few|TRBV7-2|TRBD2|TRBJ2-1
TGTGCCAGCAGCTTATCGGGAGGCAGCGGGGTTTACAATGAGCAGTTCTTC
CASSLSGGSGVYNEQFF
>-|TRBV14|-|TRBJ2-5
TGTGCCAGCAGCCCCTCTGGGAGCACCCAGTACTTC
CASSPSGSTQYF
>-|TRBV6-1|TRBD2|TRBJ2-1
TGTGCCAGCATACTAGCGGGAGGCTTTTTTGAGCAGTTCTTC
CASILAGGFFEQFF
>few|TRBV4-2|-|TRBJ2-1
TGTGCCAGCAGCCGACCACAACTAGACGCTGAGCAGTTCTTC
CASSRPQLDAEQFF
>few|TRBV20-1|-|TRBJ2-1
TGCAGTGCTCTGACCGGGGGTAGTTCCTACAATGAGCAGTTCTTC
CSALTGGSSYNEQFF
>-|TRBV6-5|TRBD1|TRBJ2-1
TGTGCCTCCACCGTCCAGGGGGCCAATGAGCAGTTCTTC
CASTVQGANEQFF
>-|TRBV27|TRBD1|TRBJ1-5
TGTGCCAGCAGTTCCTGGACAGGGGATGGCAATCAGCCCCAGCATTTT
CASSSWTGDGNQPQHF
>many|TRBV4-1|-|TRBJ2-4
TGCGCCAGCAGCCAAGTTCCAGGGGATGGGGGGCTATCCAAAAACATTCAGTACTTC
CASSQVPGDGGLSKNIQYF
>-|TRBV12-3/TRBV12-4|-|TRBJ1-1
TGTGCCAGCAGTTTCGGACAGCCGAACACTGAAGCTTTCTTT
CASSFGQPNTEAFF
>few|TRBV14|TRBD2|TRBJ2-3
TGTGCCAGCAGCCGCACGACTAGCGGGATAGATACGCAGTATTTT
CASSRTTSGIDTQYF
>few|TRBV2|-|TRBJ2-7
TGTGCCAGCAATAGGGGGAATTTATACGAGCAGTACTTC
CASNRGNLYEQYF
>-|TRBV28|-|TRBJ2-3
TGTGCCAGCAGTCCACCGTTGGGGAGGAGCACAGATACGCAGTATTTT
CASSPPLGRSTDTQYF
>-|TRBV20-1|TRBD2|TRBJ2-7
TGCAGTGCCCAAAGGACTAGCGGGAGCAACGAGCAGTACTTC
CSAQRTSGSNEQYF
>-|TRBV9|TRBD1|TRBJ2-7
TGTGCCAGCAGCGATGGGACAGGGATGGACGAGCAGTACTTC
CASSDGTGMDEQYF
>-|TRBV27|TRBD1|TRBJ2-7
TGTGCCAGCAGTTTTGGGACAGGGACTATCGAGCAGTACTTC
CASSFGTGTIEQYF
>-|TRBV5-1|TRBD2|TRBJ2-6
TGCGCCAGCAGCTTGGCCAAGGGTAGCGGGAACCGGGCCAACGTCCTGACTTTC
CASSLAKGSGNRANVLTF
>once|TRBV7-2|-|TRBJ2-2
TGTGCCAGCAGCTCGGGACAACCCCCCGGGGAGCTGTTTTTT
CASSSGQPPGELFF
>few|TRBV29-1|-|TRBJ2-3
TGCAGCGTCTCAGGCGGCTTGGGCGAAACAACAGATACGCAGTATTTT
CSVSGGLGETTDTQYF
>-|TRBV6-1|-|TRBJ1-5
TGTGCCAGCAGTGTGGGACCCAACCACCAGCCCCAGCATTTT
CASSVGPNHQPQHF
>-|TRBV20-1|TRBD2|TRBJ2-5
TGCAGTGCCAGGCCGGGACTAGCGAAAGAGACCCAGTACTTC
CSARPGLAKETQYF
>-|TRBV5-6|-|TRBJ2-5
TGTGCCAGCAGCTTTGTGAGGGCAGAGACCCAGTACTTC
CASSFVRAETQYF
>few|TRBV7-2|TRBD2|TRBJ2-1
TGTGCCAGCAGCTTAGGTCGGGGGGATGAGCAGTTCTTC
CASSLGRGDEQFF
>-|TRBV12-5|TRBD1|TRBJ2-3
TGTGCTAGCGCCGGGACAGGGGCCCTTGAAGATACGCAGTATTTT
CASAGTGALEDTQYF
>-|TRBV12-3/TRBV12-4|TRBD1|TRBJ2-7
TGTGCCAGCAGTTTAGCGCGGACAGGGGACCTATCCTACGAGCAGTACTTC
CASSLARTGDLSYEQYF
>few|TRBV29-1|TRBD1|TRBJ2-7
TGCAGCGTGACACAGGGGTCCTACGAGCAGTACTTC
CSVTQGSYEQYF
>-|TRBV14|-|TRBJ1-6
TGTGCCAGCAGCCAAGAAACAGGGTTGGGGAATTCACCCCTCCACTTT
CASSQETGLGNSPLHF
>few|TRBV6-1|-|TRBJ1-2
TGTGCCAGCAGTGAAGTTCAGGGCTACACCTTC
CASSEVQGYTF
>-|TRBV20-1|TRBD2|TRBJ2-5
TGCAGTGCTAATCGGGGGGGAGGGGAGACCCAGTACTTC
CSANRGGGETQYF
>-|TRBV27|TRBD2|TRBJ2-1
TGTGCCAGCATGGGGGGGGAGGGAAAATCCTACAATGAGCAGTTCTTC
CASMGGEGKSYNEQFF